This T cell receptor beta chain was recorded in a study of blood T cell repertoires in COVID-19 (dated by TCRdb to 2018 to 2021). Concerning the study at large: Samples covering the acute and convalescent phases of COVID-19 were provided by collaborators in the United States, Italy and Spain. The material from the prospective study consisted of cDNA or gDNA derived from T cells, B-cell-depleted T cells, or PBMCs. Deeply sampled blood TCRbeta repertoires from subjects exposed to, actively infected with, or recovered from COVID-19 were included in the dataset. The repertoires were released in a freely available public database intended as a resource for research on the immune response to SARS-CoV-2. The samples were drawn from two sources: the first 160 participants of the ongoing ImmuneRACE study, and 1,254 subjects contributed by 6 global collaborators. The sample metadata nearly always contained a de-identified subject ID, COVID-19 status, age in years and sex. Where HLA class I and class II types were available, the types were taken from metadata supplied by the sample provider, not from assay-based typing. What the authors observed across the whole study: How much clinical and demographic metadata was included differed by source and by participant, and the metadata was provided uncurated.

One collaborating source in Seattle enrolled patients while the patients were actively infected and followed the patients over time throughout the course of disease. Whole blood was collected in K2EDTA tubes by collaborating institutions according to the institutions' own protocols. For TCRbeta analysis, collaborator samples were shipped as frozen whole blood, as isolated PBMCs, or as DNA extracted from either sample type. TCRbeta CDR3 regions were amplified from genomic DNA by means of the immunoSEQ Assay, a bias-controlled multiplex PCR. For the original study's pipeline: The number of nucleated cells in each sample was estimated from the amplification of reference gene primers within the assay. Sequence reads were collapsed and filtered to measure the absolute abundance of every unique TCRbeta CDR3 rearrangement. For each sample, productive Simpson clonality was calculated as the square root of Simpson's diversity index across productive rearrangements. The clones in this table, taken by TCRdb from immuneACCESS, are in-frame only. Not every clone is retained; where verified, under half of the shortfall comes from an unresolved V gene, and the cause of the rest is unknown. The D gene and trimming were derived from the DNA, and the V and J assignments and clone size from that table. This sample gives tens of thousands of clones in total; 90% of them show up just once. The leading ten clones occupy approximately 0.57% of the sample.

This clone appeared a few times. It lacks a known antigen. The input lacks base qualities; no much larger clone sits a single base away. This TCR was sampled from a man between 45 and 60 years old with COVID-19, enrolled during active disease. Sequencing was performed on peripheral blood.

The DNA is as follows: TGTGCCAGCAGCCAAGATGGGGAACTAGCGGGAGTCGGGGAGCTGTTTTTT. Its translation reads: CASSQDGELAGVGELFF. The chain couples TRBV4-2 to TRBJ2-2, and TRBD2 aligns with 11 junction nucleotides. Taken from the germline V gene, the CDR1 and CDR2 loops are LGHNA and YNFKEQ. Taken from cysteine to phenylalanine, the CDR3 has 17 residues. Only the CDR3 portion is preserved as DNA: 51 bases, with reading frame beginning at the first base. Trimming takes 0 bases off V and 7 bases off J; junction bases not matched to a gene: 7.